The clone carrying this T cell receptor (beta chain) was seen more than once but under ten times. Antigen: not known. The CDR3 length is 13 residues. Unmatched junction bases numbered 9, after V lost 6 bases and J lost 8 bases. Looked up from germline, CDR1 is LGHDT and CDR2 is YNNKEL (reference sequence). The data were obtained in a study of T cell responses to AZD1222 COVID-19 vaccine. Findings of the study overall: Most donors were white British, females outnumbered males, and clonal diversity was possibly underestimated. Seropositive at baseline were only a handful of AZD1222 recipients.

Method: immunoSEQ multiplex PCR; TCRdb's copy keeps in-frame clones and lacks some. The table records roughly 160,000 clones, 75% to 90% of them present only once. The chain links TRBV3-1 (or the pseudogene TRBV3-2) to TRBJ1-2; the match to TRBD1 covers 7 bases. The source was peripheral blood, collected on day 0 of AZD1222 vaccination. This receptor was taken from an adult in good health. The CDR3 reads CASRPDRVSGYTF. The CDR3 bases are TGTGCCAGCAGACCCGACAGGGTGAGCGGCTACACCTTC.